These 22 T cell receptor beta chains came from one sample sequenced in a study of blood T cells in healthy people across ages. PCR was performed a second time for roughly 6 to 12 cycles using a sample-barcoded 5' primer and a J-beta primer mix. TCRdb recomputed calls from the 5' RACE reads with MiXCR, one row per CDR3 protein. The sample contains about 1.6 million distinct CDR3 sequences, about 31% of which appear only once. Sequenced: blood. The receptor source for this set is a woman aged 25 to 39 in good health.

This clonotype was counted between two and nine times. This chain's CDR3 is CAWSPLNTEAFF. Here the CDR3 DNA reads TGTGCCTGGAGTCCCCTGAACACTGAAGCTTTCTTT. The genes are TRBV30 and TRBJ1-1; D not certain. The CDR3 loop spans 12 amino acids. Trimming cost V 2 bases and J 0 bases, with 4 bases left between them. Germline lookup yields CDR1 GTSNPN and CDR2 SVGIG (reference sequence).

This sequence joins TRBV5-1 and TRBJ2-1; no clear D. Looked up from germline, CDR1 is SGHRS and CDR2 is YFSETQ. The CDR3 extends over 13 amino acids. Between the trimmed V and J ends, which lost 4 bases and 7 bases, there was a span of 12 bases. The CDR3 is CASSPNKENEQFF. The CDR3 DNA sequence: TGCGCCAGCAGCCCCAACAAGGAAAATGAGCAGTTCTTC.

The V and J genes are TRBV20-1 and TRBJ2-5; the D gene is possibly TRBD2 (7 bases). Germline assignment: CDR1 DFQATT and CDR2 SNEGSKA (reference sequence). The germline V and J ends were trimmed by 6 bases and 1 base, with 18 bases remaining between them. The CDR3 consists of 15 residues. CDR3 sequence reads: CSAEREGGIQETQYF. Written as DNA, the CDR3 is TGCAGTGCGGAGAGGGAGGGGGGTATCCAAGAGACCCAGTACTTC.

CDR3 loop: CSADPQAGASYEQYF. The CDR3 DNA sequence: TGCAGTGCCGACCCCCAGGCGGGGGCCTCCTACGAGCAGTACTTC. This chain connects TRBV20-1 to TRBJ2-7; perhaps TRBD2 as D (7 bases). Germline assignment: CDR1 DFQATT and CDR2 SNEGSKA (reference sequence). This CDR3 spans 15 amino acids. The V gene lost 6 bases and the J gene lost 0 bases, with 18 bases spanning the gap.

This clonotype has only a few counts. The rearrangement links TRBV20-1 to TRBJ1-1, with D possibly being TRBD1 (5 bases). This CDR3 spans 14 amino acids. Trimming cost V 0 bases and J 5 bases, with 13 bases left between them. Germline CDR1 reads DFQATT; CDR2 reads SNEGSKA (reference sequence). Written as DNA, the CDR3 is TGCAGTGCTAGAGATCACCGGGGGGGGACTGAAGCTTTCTTT. It yields the protein CSARDHRGGTEAFF.

The chain has TRBV20-1 and TRBJ2-4, with 10 bases fitting TRBD2. The J call could be wrong; TRBJ2-7 is a better fit for the DNA end. The CDR3 contains 15 residues. Germline assignment: CDR1 DFQATT and CDR2 SNEGSKA (reference sequence). The CDR3 reads CSARSGRALPYEQYF. CDR3 coding DNA: TGCAGTGCTAGGAGCGGGAGGGCTTTGCCCTACGAGCAGTACTTC.

The chain carries TRBV5-1 and TRBJ1-2; weak D call: TRBD1 (5 bases). The V and J ends lost 0 bases and 4 bases respectively, with 13 bases between them. Germline lookup yields CDR1 SGHRS and CDR2 YFSETQ. CDR3 length: 15 residues. CDR3 residues: CASSLAGGFGYGYTF. CDR3 sequence (DNA): TGCGCCAGCAGCTTGGCCGGGGGGTTCGGCTATGGCTACACCTTC.

This chain joins TRBV27 and TRBJ2-1; TRBD2 matches at 7 bases. This CDR3 is 14 amino acids long. The trim removed 5 bases at V and 13 bases at J, leaving 14 bases unmatched. From germline, CDR1 is MNHEY and CDR2 SMNVEV (reference sequence). CDR3 loop: CASSLRVAGETQFF. Written as DNA, the CDR3 is TGTGCCAGCAGTCTTCGGGTGGCGGGGGAGACCCAGTTCTTC.

A few counts support this clonotype. The CDR3 loop reads CASSQDSGSETQYF. CDR3 sequence (DNA): TGTGCCAGCAGCCAAGATTCCGGGTCGGAGACCCAGTACTTC. The chain couples TRBV4-2 to TRBJ2-5; D is uncertain. V lost 0 bases to trimming and J lost 5 bases, with 10 bases between them. Germline V gene lookup returns CDR1 LGHNA and CDR2 YNFKEQ. This CDR3 comprises 14 residues.

This clonotype came up a few times. CDR3 coding DNA: TGCAGTGCTAGAATGACAAACAACAATCAGCCCCAGCATTTT. This encodes CSARMTNNNQPQHF. The chain links TRBV20-1 to TRBJ1-5, with no clear D. V shed 2 bases and J shed 3 bases, with 11 bases lying between them. Germline assignment: CDR1 DFQATT and CDR2 SNEGSKA (reference sequence). CDR3 length equals 14 residues.

This clonotype has at least ten counts. V usage is TRBV29-1 and J usage is TRBJ2-3; 11 nucleotides line up with TRBD2. V lost 4 bases and J lost 2; bases outside the gene matches: 5. Germline values: CDR1 SQVTM, CDR2 ANQGSEA. This CDR3 contains 15 residues. This chain's CDR3 is CSVARTSGPTDTQYF. The CDR3 DNA sequence: TGCAGCGTTGCCAGGACTAGCGGGCCCACAGATACGCAGTATTTT.

This clonotype was observed a few times. The V and J genes are TRBV24-1 and TRBJ2-7, with D possibly TRBD1 on 6 matching bases. The CDR3 totals 13 residues. Trimming left V 5 bases short and J 2 bases short, with 9 bases between. Germline values: CDR1 KGHDR, CDR2 SFDVKD. In DNA, the CDR3 is TGTGCCACCAGTGGGACAGATGCCTACGAGCAGTACTTC. Its translation is CATSGTDAYEQYF.

The chain joins TRBV7-3 to TRBJ2-2; 10 bases align to TRBD2. CDR3 length: 16 residues. After removal of 5 bases from V and 0 bases from J, the junction contained 3 bases not matched to a gene. Per germline, CDR1 SGHTA and CDR2 FQGTGA. CDR3 in DNA: TGTGCCAGCAGCCGTACTAGCGGGACGAACACCGGGGAGCTGTTTTTT. Translating it yields CASSRTSGTNTGELFF.

There are a few counts of this clonotype. V gene TRBV20-1 combines with J gene TRBJ2-5; 10 positions match TRBD2. The CDR3 extends over 15 amino acids. Trimming removed 6 bases from V and 5 bases from J; junction bases left unmatched: 12. Germline V CDR1 and CDR2: DFQATT, SNEGSKA (reference sequence). The CDR3 nucleotides read TGCAGTGCAGATAGCGGGAGGACGAAGGAGGAGACCCAGTACTTC. The encoded protein is CSADSGRTKEETQYF.

The genes are TRBV14 and TRBJ1-2; D is uncertain. V lost 0 bases to trimming and J lost 8 bases, with 13 bases between them. This CDR3 region has 14 residues. The V gene's germline CDR1 is SGHDN and CDR2 FVKESK. In nucleotides, the CDR3 is TGTGCCAGCAGCCAAGATGTAGATGCAAGGGGCTACACCTTC. Encoded protein: CASSQDVDARGYTF.

The chain couples TRBV6-2 or TRBV6-3 to TRBJ2-4; D is possibly TRBD2 (6 bases). Deletions cut 6 bases from V and 0 bases from J, with 15 bases between. This CDR3 is 16 amino acids long. Germline CDR1 is MNHEY and CDR2 is SVGEGT. As DNA, the CDR3 is TGTGCCAGCAGCCCTGGGGCGGGGCTAGCCAAAAACATTCAGTACTTC. Encoded protein: CASSPGAGLAKNIQYF.

This clonotype was counted many times. The chain joins TRBV29-1 to TRBJ2-3; 7 positions agree with TRBD1. Trimming removed 0 bases from V and 0 bases from J; junction bases left unmatched: 6. CDR3 length: 16 residues. The germline V gene encodes CDR1 SQVTM and CDR2 ANQGSEA. This CDR3 is CSVEDLQGVSTDTQYF. CDR3 bases: TGCAGCGTTGAAGATCTTCAGGGGGTGAGCACAGATACGCAGTATTTT.

This clonotype was observed a handful of times. The CDR3 loop is CASSGGLAGDEQFF. The CDR3 DNA sequence: TGCGCCAGCAGCGGTGGACTAGCGGGGGATGAGCAGTTCTTC. This chain joins TRBV5-1 and TRBJ2-1; TRBD2 agrees at 13 bases. Germline CDR1 reads SGHRS; CDR2 reads YFSETQ. CDR3 length equals 14 residues. Unmatched junction bases numbered 3, after V lost 4 bases and J lost 8 bases.

This clonotype was counted between two and nine times. This chain connects TRBV18 to TRBJ2-5; tentatively, D is TRBD2 (5 bases). The end of the DNA is better explained by TRBJ2-7, so the J call may be wrong. Germline values: CDR1 KGHSH, CDR2 LQKENI. The CDR3 is 15 amino acids. The CDR3 bases are TGTGCCAGCTCCCCAACGGCCGGGATTCTGGGCGAGCAGTACTTC. Protein: CASSPTAGILGEQYF.

The chain joins TRBV7-3 to TRBJ1-1; tentative D call: TRBD1 (6 bases). The CDR3 extends over 17 amino acids. Germline V gene data show CDR1 as SGHTA and CDR2 as FQGTGA. V was cut by 7 bases and J by 3 bases, with 24 bases left in between. CDR3 amino acids: CASTGGAGLGVDTEAFF. In nucleotides, the CDR3 is TGTGCCAGCACGGGGGGCGCAGGCCTAGGTGTGGACACTGAAGCTTTCTTT.

The genes are TRBV6-1 and TRBJ2-7; 8 positions match TRBD1. Germline V gene data show CDR1 as MNHNS and CDR2 as SASEGT. V was pared by 5 bases and J by 4 bases, with 10 bases of the junction left unmatched. The CDR3 has 15 residues. CDR3 DNA: TGTGCCAGCAGTTATCAGGGACAGGACTGGTACGAGCAGTACTTC. Amino acid sequence: CASSYQGQDWYEQYF.

The gene calls are TRBV20-1 and TRBJ2-1, with 8 bases matching TRBD2. The CDR3 sequence is 13 residues long. The germline V gene has CDR1 DFQATT and CDR2 SNEGSKA (reference sequence). J lost 8 bases, V lost 7 bases, and 10 bases had no gene match. CDR3 bases: TGCAGTGGGTCTCCTACTAGCGGCGATGAGCAGTTCTTC. This encodes CSGSPTSGDEQFF.